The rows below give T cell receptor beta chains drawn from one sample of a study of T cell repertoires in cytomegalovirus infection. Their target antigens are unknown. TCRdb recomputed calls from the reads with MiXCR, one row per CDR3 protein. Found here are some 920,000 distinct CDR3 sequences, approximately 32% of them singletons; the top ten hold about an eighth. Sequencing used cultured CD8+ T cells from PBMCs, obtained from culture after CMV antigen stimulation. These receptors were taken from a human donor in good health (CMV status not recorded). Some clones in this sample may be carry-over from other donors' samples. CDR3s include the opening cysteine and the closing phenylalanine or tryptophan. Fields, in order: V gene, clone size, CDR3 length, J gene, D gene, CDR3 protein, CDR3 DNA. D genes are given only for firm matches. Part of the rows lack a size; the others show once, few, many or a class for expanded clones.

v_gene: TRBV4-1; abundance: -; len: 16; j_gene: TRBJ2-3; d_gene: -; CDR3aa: CASSHPTGSSTDTQYF; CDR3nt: TGCGCCAGCAGCCACCCAACGGGATCGAGCACAGATACGCAGTATTTT
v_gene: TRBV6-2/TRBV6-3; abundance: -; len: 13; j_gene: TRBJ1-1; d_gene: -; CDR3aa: CASSLGAPREAFF; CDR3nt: TGTGCCAGCAGTTTGGGGGCGCCACGTGAAGCTTTCTTT
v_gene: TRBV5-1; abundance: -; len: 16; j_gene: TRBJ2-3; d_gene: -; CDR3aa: CASSPGRRIQTDTQYF; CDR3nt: TGCGCCAGCAGCCCCGGACGGAGAATCCAGACAGATACGCAGTATTTT
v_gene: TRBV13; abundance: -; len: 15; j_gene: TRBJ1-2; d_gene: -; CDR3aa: CASNGGRGSNYGYTF; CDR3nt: TGTGCCAGCAATGGGGGCAGGGGATCGAACTATGGCTACACCTTC
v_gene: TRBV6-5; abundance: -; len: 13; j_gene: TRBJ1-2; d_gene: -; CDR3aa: CASSPGGGRGYTF; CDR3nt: TGTGCCAGCAGCCCTGGAGGTGGTAGGGGCTACACCTTC
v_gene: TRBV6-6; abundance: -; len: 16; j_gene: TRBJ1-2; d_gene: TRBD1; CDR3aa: CASSYSPTGLNYGYTF; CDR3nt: TGTGCCAGCAGTTACTCTCCGACAGGGTTAAACTATGGCTACACCTTC
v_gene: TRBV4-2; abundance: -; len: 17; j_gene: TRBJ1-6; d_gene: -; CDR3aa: CASSQDIDGSSNSPLHF; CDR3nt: TGTGCCAGCAGCCAAGATATCGACGGGAGTAGCAATTCACCCCTCCACTTT
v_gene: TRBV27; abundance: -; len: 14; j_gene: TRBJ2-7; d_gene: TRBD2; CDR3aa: CASSGTSGGYEQYF; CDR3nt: TGTGCCAGCAGCGGGACTAGCGGGGGCTACGAGCAGTACTTC
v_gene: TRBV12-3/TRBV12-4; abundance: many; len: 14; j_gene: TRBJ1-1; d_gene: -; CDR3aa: CASNNQAGNTEAFF; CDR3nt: TGTGCCAGCAATAACCAAGCGGGGAACACTGAAGCTTTCTTT
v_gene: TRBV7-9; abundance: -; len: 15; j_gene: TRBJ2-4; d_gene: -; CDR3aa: CASSIIELPKNIQYF; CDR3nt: TGTGCCAGCAGCATAATCGAGCTACCCAAAAACATTCAGTACTTC
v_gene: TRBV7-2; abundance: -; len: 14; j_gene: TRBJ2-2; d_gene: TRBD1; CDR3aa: CASPGQGRPGELFF; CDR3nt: TGTGCCAGCCCGGGACAGGGACGCCCCGGGGAGCTGTTTTTT
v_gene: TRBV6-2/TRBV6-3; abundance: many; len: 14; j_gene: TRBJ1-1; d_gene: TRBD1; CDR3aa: CASSYPGGNTEAFF; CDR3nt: TGTGCCAGCAGTTATCCAGGGGGCAACACTGAAGCTTTCTTT
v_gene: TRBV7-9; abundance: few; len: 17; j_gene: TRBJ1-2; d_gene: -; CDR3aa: CASSLVLREGRNYGYTF; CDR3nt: TGTGCCAGCAGCTTGGTCTTAAGAGAGGGGAGGAACTATGGCTACACCTTC
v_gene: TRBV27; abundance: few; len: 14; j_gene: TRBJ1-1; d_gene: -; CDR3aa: CASSLMGTGTEAFF; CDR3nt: TGTGCCAGCAGTTTAATGGGGACTGGCACTGAAGCTTTCTTT
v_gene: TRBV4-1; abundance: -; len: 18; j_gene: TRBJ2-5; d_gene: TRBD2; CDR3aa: CASSPGLAGGLGQETQYF; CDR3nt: TGCGCCAGCAGCCCCGGACTAGCGGGGGGGTTGGGCCAAGAGACCCAGTACTTC